Below, 26 T cell receptor beta chains from the same sample are listed, as sequenced in a study of cytomegalovirus exposure and HLA in healthy donors. Primers: 60 Vbeta forward and 13 Jbeta reverse. Profiled with immunoSEQ multiplex PCR; TCRdb holds only in-frame clones, not every one. The data hold approximately 150,000 clones, with about 76% observed a single time. Sequenced input: PBMCs. All receptors come from a woman between 40 and 55 years old in good health and CMV-seropositive.

The J gene is TRBJ2-7, the V gene TRBV28; TRBD2 agrees at 7 bases. Germline lookup yields CDR1 MDHEN and CDR2 SYDVKM. The V and J ends lost 5 bases and 3 bases, in that order; junction bases with no gene match: 4. This CDR3 has 13 amino acids. CDR3: CASSGGGSYEQYF. CDR3 DNA: TGTGCCAGCAGTGGGGGGGGGAGCTACGAGCAGTACTTC. Full variable domain (missing parts from reference TRBV28 and TRBJ2-7): DVKVTQSSRYLVKRTGEKVFLECVQDMDHENMFWYRQDPGLGLRLIYFSYDVKMKEKGDIPEGYSVSREKKERFSLILESASTNQTSMYLCASSGGGSYEQYFGPGTRLTVT.

This clone was counted a single time. The V and J genes are TRBV6-6 and TRBJ1-1; TRBD1 aligns across 7 bases. Germline CDR1 is MNHNY and CDR2 is SVGAGI (reference sequence). The V and J ends lost 9 bases and 4 bases, in that order; junction bases with no gene match: 11. The CDR3 consists of 14 residues. The CDR3 reads CASLLGDSPTEAFF. The CDR3 nucleotides read TGTGCCAGTCTTCTCGGGGACAGCCCCACTGAAGCTTTCTTT.

J is TRBJ1-2 and V is TRBV23-1; no clear D. TRBV23-1 is filed as an ORF, its function uncertain. The CDR3 loop spans 10 amino acids. With 3 bases removed from V and 14 bases from J, the gap between germline ends came to 10 bases. CDR3 nucleotides: TGCGCCAGCAGTCATCGGCCCGGGACCTTC. It is translated as CASSHRPGTF.

The chain links TRBV25-1 to TRBJ1-5; the D gene is possibly TRBD1 (6 bases). Between the trimmed V and J ends, which lost 2 bases and 4 bases, there was a span of 6 bases. CDR3 length: 13 amino acids. Germline V gene lookup returns CDR1 MGHDK and CDR2 SYGVNS. CDR3 DNA sequence: TGTGCCAGCAGTGAAAGGGGGAATCAGCCCCAGCATTTT. It specifies CASSERGNQPQHF.

This sequence joins TRBV18 and TRBJ1-3; D is unclear. Germline V gene data show CDR1 as KGHSH and CDR2 as LQKENI. Trimming took off 6 bases at V and 2 bases at J, with 14 bases between the two ends. CDR3 length equals 15 residues. The CDR3 nucleotides are TGTGCCAGCTCCACGGTCCCGCCGCCTGGAAACACCATATATTTT. It specifies CASSTVPPPGNTIYF.

This clone was seen once. This chain joins TRBV2 and TRBJ2-1; D is undetermined. V lost 6 bases to trimming and J lost 6 bases, with 12 bases between them. The CDR3 extends over 13 amino acids. Per germline, CDR1 SNHLY and CDR2 FYNNEI. The CDR3 DNA is TGTGCCAGCAGGGCCCAAAGACTCAATGAGCAGTTCTTC. Its protein product is CASRAQRLNEQFF.

The gene calls are TRBV9 and TRBJ1-2; TRBD1 is a possible D gene (6 bases). CDR3 size: 16 residues. V was clipped by 1 base and J by 6 bases, with 19 bases between them. Germline-derived CDR1 and CDR2 are SGDLS and YYNGEE. As DNA, the CDR3 is TGTGCCAGCAGCGTATCCCCGACAGGTCTTCTCGATGGCTACACCTTC. Encoded protein: CASSVSPTGLLDGYTF.

The rearrangement joins TRBV11-2 to TRBJ1-2, with TRBD1 matching over 7 bases. With 1 base clipped from V and 3 bases from J, the junction kept 2 bases outside the gene matches. Germline V gives CDR1 SGHAT, CDR2 FQNNGV. This CDR3 is 14 amino acids long. CDR3 nucleotides: TGTGCCAGCAGCTTAGGCACAGGGGACTATGGCTACACCTTC. Amino acid sequence: CASSLGTGDYGYTF.

This chain links TRBV29-1 with TRBJ1-2, with D possibly TRBD1 on 5 matching bases. The V and J ends lost 4 bases and 4 bases respectively, with 16 bases between them. The CDR3 contains 14 residues. Germline V lookup: CDR1 SQVTM, CDR2 ANQGSEA. Here the CDR3 DNA reads TGCAGCGTTGCACAGGCAGGTTCCTCCTATGGCTACACCTTC. Its translation: CSVAQAGSSYGYTF.

The chain uses TRBV5-1 and TRBJ2-7; 9 bases are shared with TRBD1. The V gene's germline CDR1 is SGHRS and CDR2 YFSETQ. This CDR3 is built from 14 residues. Trimming cost V 0 bases and J 7 bases; bases outside gene matches: 5. In DNA form, the CDR3 reads TGCGCCAGCAGCTTGGTTGACAGGGGGAGGGAGCAGTACTTC. This codes for CASSLVDRGREQYF.

The rearrangement uses TRBV7-6 and TRBJ2-5, with TRBD2 matching over 13 bases. CDR1 SGHVS and CDR2 FNYEAQ come from the germline V gene. This CDR3 has 15 amino acids. J was trimmed by 5 bases and V by 5 bases; bases with no gene match: 5. The CDR3 sequence: CASSRTSGSGETQYF. The CDR3 DNA reads TGTGCCAGCAGCCGGACTAGCGGGAGTGGGGAGACCCAGTACTTC.

This rearrangement joins TRBV7-6 to TRBJ2-2; tentative D call: TRBD1 (6 bases). Per the germline V gene, CDR1 is SGHVS and CDR2 is FNYEAQ. The CDR3 totals 14 residues. Trimming shortened V by 6 bases and J by 4 bases, and 12 bases separated the two germline ends. CDR3 nucleotides: TGTGCCAGCAGACATCGACAGGCCACCGGGGAGCTGTTTTTT. It encodes CASRHRQATGELFF.

The CDR3 is CASSPQGAYNEQFF. For the CDR3, the DNA is TGTGCCAGCTCACCACAGGGGGCATACAATGAGCAGTTCTTC. V is TRBV18 and J is TRBJ2-1; 7 positions agree with TRBD1. Per germline, CDR1 KGHSH and CDR2 LQKENI. The length of the CDR3 is 14 residues. J was trimmed by 4 bases and V by 1 base; bases with no gene match: 1.

The rearrangement links TRBV19 to TRBJ2-5; tentative D call: TRBD1 (5 bases). This CDR3 has 14 amino acids. Trimming shortened V by 1 base and J by 5 bases, and 11 bases separated the two germline ends. The germline gives CDR1 LNHDA, CDR2 SQIVND (reference sequence). The CDR3, as DNA: TGTGCCAGTAGTATAGGGGGTGGGGCGGAGACCCAGTACTTC. It encodes CASSIGGGAETQYF.

The CDR3: CASRPGTTSSYEQYF. CDR3 bases: TGTGCCAGCAGACCTGGGACTACAAGCTCCTACGAGCAGTACTTC. This sequence joins TRBV6-6 and TRBJ2-7; 7 nucleotides line up with TRBD2. The germline CDR1 and CDR2 sequences are MNHNY and SVGAGI (reference sequence). This CDR3 is 15 amino acids long. Trimming at V came to 6 bases and at J to 0 bases, leaving 8 bases not matched to a gene.

The count of this clone is one. This rearrangement joins TRBV28 to TRBJ2-7; 8 bases agree with TRBD2. CDR3 length equals 16 residues. After removal of 5 bases from V and 0 bases from J, the junction contained 9 bases not matched to a gene. Germline values: CDR1 MDHEN, CDR2 SYDVKM. In DNA, the CDR3 is TGTGCCAGCAGTGACGGGGGGGCCTCGGGCTCCTACGAGCAGTACTTC. Translation gives CASSDGGASGSYEQYF.

The gene calls are TRBV19 and TRBJ2-2, with D hard to call. Trimming left V 0 bases short and J 1 base short, with 9 bases between. CDR1 is LNHDA, CDR2 SQIVND, per germline (reference sequence). The CDR3 totals 16 residues. The CDR3 DNA sequence: TGTGCCAGTAGTATAGACAGAGCGAAGAACACCGGGGAGCTGTTTTTT. It codes for CASSIDRAKNTGELFF.

The chain employs TRBV4-3 and TRBJ2-4, with a tentative D call TRBD2 (5 bases). CDR1 and CDR2 from the germline V gene are LGHNA and YSLEER. Trimming shortened V by 5 bases and J by 1 base, and 12 bases separated the two germline ends. The length of the CDR3 is 15 residues. CDR3: CASSTRGTAKNIQYF. The CDR3 coding sequence is TGCGCCAGCAGCACCCGGGGAACGGCCAAAAACATTCAGTACTTC.

A single count supports this clone. V gene TRBV5-5 combines with J gene TRBJ2-7; 11 nucleotides match TRBD1. CDR3 length: 14 amino acids. Germline assignment: CDR1 SGHKS and CDR2 YYEKEE (reference sequence). V dropped 2 bases and J dropped 4; count of bases not matched to a gene: 2. The CDR3: CASSLGTGGYEQYF. The CDR3 DNA reads TGTGCCAGCAGCTTAGGGACAGGGGGTTACGAGCAGTACTTC.

The sample holds a few counts of this clone. J is TRBJ2-1 and V is TRBV18, with 11 bases that match TRBD2. V dropped 4 bases and J dropped 6; count of bases not matched to a gene: 26. CDR3 length: 22 residues. Germline V gene data show CDR1 as KGHSH and CDR2 as LQKENI. CDR3 bases: TGTGCCAGCTCACGTGAAAGTCTACGGTATACTAGCGGGAGACCCCAAGCCAATGAGCAGTTCTTC. Translation gives CASSRESLRYTSGRPQANEQFF.

The V call is TRBV10-3, the J call TRBJ1-1; tentative D call: TRBD1 (5 bases). The germline V gene encodes CDR1 ENHRY and CDR2 SYGVKD. The CDR3 contains 13 residues. The germline V and J ends were trimmed by 5 bases and 7 bases, with 14 bases remaining between them. Written as DNA, the CDR3 is TGTGCCATCAGTAACACCAGGGAGGTTGAAGCTTTCTTT. Translating gives CAISNTREVEAFF.

The V gene is TRBV11-2, the J gene TRBJ2-5; possible D gene TRBD1, 8 bases. Trimming left V 0 bases short and J 4 bases short, with 12 bases between. The CDR3 contains 15 residues. Germline V lookup: CDR1 SGHAT, CDR2 FQNNGV. The CDR3 region has the DNA TGTGCCAGCAGCTTAGAGACAGGGGAGGGAGAGACCCAGTACTTC. This codes for CASSLETGEGETQYF.

The J gene is TRBJ2-7, the V gene TRBV7-2; 7 nucleotides agree with TRBD1. V lost 6 bases, J lost 3 bases, and 8 bases stayed unmatched. This CDR3 is built from 14 residues. Germline CDR1 is SGHTA and CDR2 is FQGNSA. DNA for the CDR3: TGTGCCAGCAGTTCTGACAGGGTTCGCTACGAGCAGTACTTC. As protein: CASSSDRVRYEQYF.

V is TRBV6-5 and J is TRBJ2-7; no clear D gene. Germline V gene sequence: CDR1 MNHEY, CDR2 SVGAGI. The CDR3 has 15 amino acids. V was cut by 3 bases and J by 2 bases, with 14 bases left in between. CDR3 in DNA: TGTGCCAGCAGTTATAAGGCAGGATTTACCTACGAGCAGTACTTC. Its translation is CASSYKAGFTYEQYF.

This chain connects TRBV7-9 to TRBJ2-7; 11 bases are a match to TRBD2. The J segment lost 1 base and the V segment lost 5 bases, leaving 4 bases of the junction unmatched. Germline assignment: CDR1 SEHNR and CDR2 FQNEAQ (reference sequence). The CDR3 covers 15 residues. CDR3 sequence reads: CASSMASGGSYEQYF. For the CDR3, the DNA is TGTGCCAGCAGCATGGCTAGCGGGGGGTCCTACGAGCAGTACTTC.

The chain has TRBV6-5 and TRBJ1-1; TRBD1 agrees at 11 bases. Germline values: CDR1 MNHEY, CDR2 SVGAGI. The CDR3 contains 13 residues. J lost 11 bases, V lost 6 bases, and 8 bases had no gene match. The CDR3 DNA follows: TGTGCCAGCAGGAGGACAGGGGGCGCGAGGGCTTTCTTT. The encoded protein is CASRRTGGARAFF.